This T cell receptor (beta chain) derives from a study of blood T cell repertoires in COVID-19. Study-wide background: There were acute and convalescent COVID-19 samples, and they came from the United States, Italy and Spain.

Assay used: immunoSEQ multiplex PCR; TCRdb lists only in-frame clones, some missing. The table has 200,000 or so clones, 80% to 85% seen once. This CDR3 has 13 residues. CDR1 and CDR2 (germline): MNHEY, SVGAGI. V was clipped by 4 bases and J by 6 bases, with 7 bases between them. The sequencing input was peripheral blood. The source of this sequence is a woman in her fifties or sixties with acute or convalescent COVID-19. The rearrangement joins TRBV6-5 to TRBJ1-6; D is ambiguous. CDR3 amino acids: CASSFVANSPLHF. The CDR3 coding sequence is TGTGCCAGCAGTTTTGTGGCTAATTCACCCCTCCACTTT.